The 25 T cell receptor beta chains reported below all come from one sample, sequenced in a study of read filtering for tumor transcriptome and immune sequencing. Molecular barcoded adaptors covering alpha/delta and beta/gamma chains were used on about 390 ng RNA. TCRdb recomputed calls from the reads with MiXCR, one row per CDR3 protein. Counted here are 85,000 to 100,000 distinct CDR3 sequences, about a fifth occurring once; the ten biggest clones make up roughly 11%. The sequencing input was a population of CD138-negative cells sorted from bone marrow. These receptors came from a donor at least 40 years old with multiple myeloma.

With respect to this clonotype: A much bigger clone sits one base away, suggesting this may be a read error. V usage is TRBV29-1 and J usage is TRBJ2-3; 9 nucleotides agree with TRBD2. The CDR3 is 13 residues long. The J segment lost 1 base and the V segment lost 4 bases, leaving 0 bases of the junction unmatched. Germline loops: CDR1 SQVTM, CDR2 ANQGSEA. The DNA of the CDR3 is TGCAGCGTTGTAGCGGGGGGCACAGATACGCAGTATTTT. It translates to CSVVAGGTDTQYF.

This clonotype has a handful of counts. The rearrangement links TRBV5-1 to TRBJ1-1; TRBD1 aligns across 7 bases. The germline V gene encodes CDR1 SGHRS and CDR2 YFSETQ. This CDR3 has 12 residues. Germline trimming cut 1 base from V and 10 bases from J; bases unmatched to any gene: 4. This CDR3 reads CASSLQGEAAFF. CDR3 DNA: TGCGCCAGCAGCTTGCAGGGGGAGGCAGCTTTCTTT. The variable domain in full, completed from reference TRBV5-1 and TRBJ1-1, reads KAGVTQTPRYLIKTRGQQVTLSCSPISGHRSVSWYQQTPGQGLQFLFEYFSETQRNKGNFPGRFSGRQFSNSRSEMNVSTLELGDSALYLCASSLQGEAAFFGQGTRLTVV.

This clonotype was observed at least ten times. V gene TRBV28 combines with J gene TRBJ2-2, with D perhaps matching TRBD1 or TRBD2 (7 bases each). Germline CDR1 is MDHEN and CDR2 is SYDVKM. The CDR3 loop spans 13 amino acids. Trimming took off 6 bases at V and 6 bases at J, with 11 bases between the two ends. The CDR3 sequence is CASSRGRAGELFF. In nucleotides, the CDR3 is TGTGCCAGCAGCAGGGGGAGGGCCGGGGAGCTGTTTTTT.

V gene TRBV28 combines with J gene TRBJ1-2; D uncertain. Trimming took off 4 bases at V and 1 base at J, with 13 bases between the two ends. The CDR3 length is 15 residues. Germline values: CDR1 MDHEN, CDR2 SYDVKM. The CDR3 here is CASSSITPLNYGYTF. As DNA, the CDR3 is TGTGCCAGCAGTTCTATAACTCCCCTTAACTATGGCTACACCTTC.

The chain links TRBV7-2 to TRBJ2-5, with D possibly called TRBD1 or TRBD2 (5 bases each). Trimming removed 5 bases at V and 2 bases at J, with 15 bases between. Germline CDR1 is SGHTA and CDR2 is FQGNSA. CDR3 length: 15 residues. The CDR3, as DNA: TGTGCCAGCAGCCTTACTTCCGGGACGCAAGAGACCCAGTACTTC. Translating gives CASSLTSGTQETQYF.

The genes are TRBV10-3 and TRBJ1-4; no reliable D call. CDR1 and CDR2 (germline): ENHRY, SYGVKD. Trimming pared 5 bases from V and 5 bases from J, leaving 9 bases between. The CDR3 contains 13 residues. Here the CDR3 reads CAISRAANEKLFF. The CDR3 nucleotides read TGTGCCATCAGTCGCGCGGCGAATGAAAAACTGTTTTTT.

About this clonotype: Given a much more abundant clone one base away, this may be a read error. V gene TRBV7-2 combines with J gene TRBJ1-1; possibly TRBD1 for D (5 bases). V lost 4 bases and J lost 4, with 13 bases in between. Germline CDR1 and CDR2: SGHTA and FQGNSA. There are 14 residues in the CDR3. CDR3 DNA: TGTGCCAGCAGCTCCACTGGGACGGGCACTGAAGCTTTCTTT. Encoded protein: CASSSTGTGTEAFF.

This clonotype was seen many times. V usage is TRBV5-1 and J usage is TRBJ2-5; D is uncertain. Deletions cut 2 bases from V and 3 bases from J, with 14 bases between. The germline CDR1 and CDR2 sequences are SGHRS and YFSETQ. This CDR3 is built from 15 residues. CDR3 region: CASSFSTVTKETQYF. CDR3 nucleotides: TGCGCCAGCAGCTTCTCTACCGTCACGAAAGAGACCCAGTACTTC.

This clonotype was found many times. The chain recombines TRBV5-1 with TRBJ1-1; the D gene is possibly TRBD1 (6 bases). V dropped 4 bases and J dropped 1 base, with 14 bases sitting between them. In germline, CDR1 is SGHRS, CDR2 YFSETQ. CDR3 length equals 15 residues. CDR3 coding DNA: TGCGCCAGCAGCCGTGATGGACAGAAGAACACTGAAGCTTTCTTT. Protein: CASSRDGQKNTEAFF.

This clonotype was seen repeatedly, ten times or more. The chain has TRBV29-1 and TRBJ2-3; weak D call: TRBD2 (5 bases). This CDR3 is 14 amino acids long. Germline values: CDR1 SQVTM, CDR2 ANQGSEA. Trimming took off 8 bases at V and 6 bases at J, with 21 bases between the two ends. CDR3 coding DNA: TGCAGCATACCGCTCGAGGGAGTATGGGATACGCAGTATTTT. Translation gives CSIPLEGVWDTQYF.

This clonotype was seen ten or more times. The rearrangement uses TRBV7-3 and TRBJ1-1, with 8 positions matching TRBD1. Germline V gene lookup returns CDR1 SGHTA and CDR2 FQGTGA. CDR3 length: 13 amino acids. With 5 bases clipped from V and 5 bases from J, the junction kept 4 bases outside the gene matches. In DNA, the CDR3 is TGTGCCAGCAGCCCACAGGGGGGGACTGAAGCTTTCTTT. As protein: CASSPQGGTEAFF.

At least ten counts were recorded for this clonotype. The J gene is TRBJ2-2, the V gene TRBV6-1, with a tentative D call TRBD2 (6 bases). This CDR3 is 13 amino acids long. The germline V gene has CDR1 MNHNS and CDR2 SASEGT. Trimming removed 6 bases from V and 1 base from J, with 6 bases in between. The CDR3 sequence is CASRRENTGELFF. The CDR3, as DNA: TGTGCCAGCAGGCGGGAGAACACCGGGGAGCTGTTTTTT.

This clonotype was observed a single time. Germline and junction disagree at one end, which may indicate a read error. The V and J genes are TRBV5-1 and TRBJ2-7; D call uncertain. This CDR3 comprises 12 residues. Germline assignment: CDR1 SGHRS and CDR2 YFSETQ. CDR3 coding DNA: TGCGCCTGCAGCTTGACCCCCGCCGAGCAGTACTTC. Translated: CACSLTPAEQYF. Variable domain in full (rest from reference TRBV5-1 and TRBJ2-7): KAGVTQTPRYLIKTRGQQVTLSCSPISGHRSVSWYQQTPGQGLQFLFEYFSETQRNKGNFPGRFSGRQFSNSRSEMNVSTLELGDSALYLCACSLTPAEQYFGPGTRLTVT.

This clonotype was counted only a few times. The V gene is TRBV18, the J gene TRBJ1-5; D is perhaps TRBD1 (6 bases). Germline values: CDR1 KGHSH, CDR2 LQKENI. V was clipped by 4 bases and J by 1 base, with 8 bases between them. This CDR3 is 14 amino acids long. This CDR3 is CASSQQGSNQPQHF. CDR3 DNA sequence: TGTGCCAGCTCACAACAGGGAAGCAATCAGCCCCAGCATTTT. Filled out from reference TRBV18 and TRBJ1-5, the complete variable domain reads NAGVMQNPRHLVRRRGQEARLRCSPMKGHSHVYWYRQLPEEGLKFMVYLQKENIIDESGMPKERFSAEFPKEGPSILRIQQVVRGDSAAYFCASSQQGSNQPQHFGDGTRLSIL.

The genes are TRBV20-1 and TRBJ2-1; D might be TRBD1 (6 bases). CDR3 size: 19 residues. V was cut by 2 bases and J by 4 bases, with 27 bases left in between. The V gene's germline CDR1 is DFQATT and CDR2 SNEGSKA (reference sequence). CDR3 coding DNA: TGCAGTGCTAGACTAACAGGGTATGAAACCCTGACCATATACAATGAGCAGTTCTTC. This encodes CSARLTGYETLTIYNEQFF.

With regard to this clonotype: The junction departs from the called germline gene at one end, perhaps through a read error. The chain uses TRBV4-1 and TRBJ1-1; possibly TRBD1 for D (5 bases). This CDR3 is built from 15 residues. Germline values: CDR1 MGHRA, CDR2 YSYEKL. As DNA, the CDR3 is TGCGCCTGCAGCCAGCCAGCTAGGGGTCGAACTGAAGCTTCCTTT. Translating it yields CACSQPARGRTEASF.

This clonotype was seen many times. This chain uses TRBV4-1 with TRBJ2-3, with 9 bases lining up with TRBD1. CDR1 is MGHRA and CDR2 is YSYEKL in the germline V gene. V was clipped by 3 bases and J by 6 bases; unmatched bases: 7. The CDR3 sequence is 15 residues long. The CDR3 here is CASSQPGQGVDTQYF. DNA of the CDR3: TGCGCCAGCAGCCAGCCGGGACAGGGAGTCGATACGCAGTATTTT.

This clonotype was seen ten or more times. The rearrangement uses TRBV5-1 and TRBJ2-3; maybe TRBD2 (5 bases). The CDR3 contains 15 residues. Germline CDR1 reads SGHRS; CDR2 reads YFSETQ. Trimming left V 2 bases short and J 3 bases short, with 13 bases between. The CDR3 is CASSLPGSGTDTQYF. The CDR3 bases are TGCGCCAGCAGCTTACCGGGCTCGGGGACAGATACGCAGTATTTT.

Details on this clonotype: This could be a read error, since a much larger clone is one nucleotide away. CDR3 amino acids: CASIGSRSTGELYF. CDR3 bases: TGTGCCAGCATCGGTTCCCGGAGCACCGGGGAGCTGTATTTT. V usage is TRBV2 and J usage is TRBJ2-2; tentative D call: TRBD2 (5 bases). CDR1 is SNHLY, CDR2 FYNNEI, per germline. The CDR3 runs 14 residues.

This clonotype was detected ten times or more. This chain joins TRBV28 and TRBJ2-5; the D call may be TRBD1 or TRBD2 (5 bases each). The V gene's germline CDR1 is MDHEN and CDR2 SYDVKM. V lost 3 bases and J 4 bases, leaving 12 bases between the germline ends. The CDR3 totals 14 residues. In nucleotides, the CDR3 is TGTGCCAGCAGTTTTACCAATGGGGGAGAGACCCAGTACTTC. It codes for CASSFTNGGETQYF.

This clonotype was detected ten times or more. CDR3 nucleotides: TGCGCCAGCAGCCAAGATCTTGCGTACGAGCAGTACTTC. It yields the protein CASSQDLAYEQYF. The chain links TRBV4-1 to TRBJ2-7; D is uncertain. V lost 0 bases to trimming and J lost 4 bases, with 7 bases between them. The CDR3 length is 13 residues. Germline V lookup: CDR1 MGHRA, CDR2 YSYEKL.

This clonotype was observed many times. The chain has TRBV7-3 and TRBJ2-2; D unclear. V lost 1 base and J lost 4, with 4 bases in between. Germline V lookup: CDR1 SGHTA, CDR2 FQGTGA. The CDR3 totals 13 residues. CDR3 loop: CASSLILTGELFF. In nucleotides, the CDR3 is TGTGCCAGCAGCTTAATTCTCACCGGGGAGCTGTTTTTT.

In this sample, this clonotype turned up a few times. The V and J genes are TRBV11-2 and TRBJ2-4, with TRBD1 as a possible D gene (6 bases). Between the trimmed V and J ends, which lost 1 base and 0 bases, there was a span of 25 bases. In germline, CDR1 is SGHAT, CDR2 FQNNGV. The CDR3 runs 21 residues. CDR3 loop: CASSLASPGTTDSLAKNIQYF. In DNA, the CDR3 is TGTGCCAGCAGCTTAGCTTCTCCCGGGACAACCGACAGTCTAGCCAAAAACATTCAGTACTTC.

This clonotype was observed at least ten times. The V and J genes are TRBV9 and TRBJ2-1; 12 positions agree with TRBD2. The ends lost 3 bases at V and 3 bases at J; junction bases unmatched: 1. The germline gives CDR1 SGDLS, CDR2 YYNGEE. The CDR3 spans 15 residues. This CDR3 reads CASSASGGGYNEQFF. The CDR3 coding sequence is TGTGCCAGCAGCGCTAGCGGGGGGGGCTACAATGAGCAGTTCTTC.

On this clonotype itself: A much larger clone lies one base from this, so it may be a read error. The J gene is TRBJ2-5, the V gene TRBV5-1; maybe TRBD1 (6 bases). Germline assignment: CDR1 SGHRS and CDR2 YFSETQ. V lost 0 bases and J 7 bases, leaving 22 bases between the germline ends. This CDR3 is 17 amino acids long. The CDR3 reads CASSLEWAGDLRGTQYF. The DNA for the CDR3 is TGCGCCAGCAGCTTGGAGTGGGCAGGGGATTTAAGAGGGACCCAGTACTTC.